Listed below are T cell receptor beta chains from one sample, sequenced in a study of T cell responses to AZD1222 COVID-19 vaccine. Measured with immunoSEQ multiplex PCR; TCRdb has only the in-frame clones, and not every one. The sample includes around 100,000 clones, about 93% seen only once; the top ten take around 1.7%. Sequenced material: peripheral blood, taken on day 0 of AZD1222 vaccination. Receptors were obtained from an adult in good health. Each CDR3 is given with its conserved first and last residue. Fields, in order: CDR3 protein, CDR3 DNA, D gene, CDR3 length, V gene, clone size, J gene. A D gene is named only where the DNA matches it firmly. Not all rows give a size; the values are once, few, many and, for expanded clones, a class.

CDR3aa: CASSAGTENQPQHF; CDR3nt: TGTGCCAGCAGCGCCGGGACAGAGAATCAGCCCCAGCATTTT; d_gene: TRBD1; len: 14; v_gene: TRBV6-5; abundance: .; j_gene: TRBJ1-5
CDR3aa: CAWSVQTNQPQHF; CDR3nt: TGTGCCTGGAGCGTACAGACGAATCAGCCCCAGCATTTT; d_gene: .; len: 13; v_gene: TRBV30; abundance: .; j_gene: TRBJ1-5
CDR3aa: CASSSLPGGLNQPQHF; CDR3nt: TGTGCCAGCAGCTCTCTTCCAGGGGGTCTCAATCAGCCCCAGCATTTT; d_gene: TRBD1; len: 16; v_gene: TRBV11-2; abundance: .; j_gene: TRBJ1-5
CDR3aa: CASSRKGAGVSSQYF; CDR3nt: TGTGCCAGCAGCCGGAAGGGAGCGGGAGTGTCTTCGCAGTATTTT; d_gene: TRBD2; len: 15; v_gene: TRBV11-2; abundance: .; j_gene: TRBJ2-3
CDR3aa: CASSLAGAYNEQFF; CDR3nt: TGTGCCAGCAGTCTAGCGGGAGCCTACAATGAGCAGTTCTTC; d_gene: TRBD2; len: 14; v_gene: TRBV28; abundance: .; j_gene: TRBJ2-1
CDR3aa: CASSSGLSSADTQYF; CDR3nt: TGTGCCAGCAGCTCGGGACTATCTAGCGCAGATACGCAGTATTTT; d_gene: TRBD2; len: 15; v_gene: TRBV5-4; abundance: .; j_gene: TRBJ2-3
CDR3aa: CSARSLETQYF; CDR3nt: TGCAGTGCTCGGAGTTTAGAGACCCAGTACTTC; d_gene: .; len: 11; v_gene: TRBV20-1; abundance: .; j_gene: TRBJ2-5
CDR3aa: CASSSGLAGIYEQYF; CDR3nt: TGTGCCAGCAGCTCGGGACTAGCGGGGATTTACGAGCAGTACTTC; d_gene: TRBD2; len: 15; v_gene: TRBV7-2; abundance: .; j_gene: TRBJ2-7
CDR3aa: CASSLGTFYEQYF; CDR3nt: TGTGCCAGCAGCTTAGGCACCTTTTACGAGCAGTACTTC; d_gene: .; len: 13; v_gene: TRBV7-9; abundance: .; j_gene: TRBJ2-7
CDR3aa: CASSLAEVNSYEQYF; CDR3nt: TGCGCCAGCAGCTTGGCGGAAGTAAACTCCTACGAGCAGTACTTC; d_gene: .; len: 15; v_gene: TRBV5-1; abundance: .; j_gene: TRBJ2-7
CDR3aa: CASSSRSGLANEKLFF; CDR3nt: TGTGCCAGCAGCTCCCGTTCAGGATTAGCTAATGAAAAACTGTTTTTT; d_gene: .; len: 16; v_gene: TRBV21-1; abundance: once; j_gene: TRBJ1-4
CDR3aa: CASSSITTVLREQFF; CDR3nt: TGTGCCAGCAGTTCTATCACCACTGTACTTCGCGAGCAGTTCTTC; d_gene: .; len: 15; v_gene: TRBV28; abundance: .; j_gene: TRBJ2-1
CDR3aa: CASMGSPYEQYF; CDR3nt: TGTGCCAGCATGGGTTCCCCCTACGAGCAGTACTTC; d_gene: .; len: 12; v_gene: TRBV3-1/TRBV3-2; abundance: .; j_gene: TRBJ2-7
CDR3aa: CASSPGRGGVLAFF; CDR3nt: TGTGCCAGCAGCCCTGGCCGTGGCGGGGTGTTAGCTTTCTTT; d_gene: .; len: 14; v_gene: TRBV5-5; abundance: .; j_gene: TRBJ1-1
CDR3aa: CASSEGPGTEAFF; CDR3nt: TGTGCCAGCTCGGAGGGGCCGGGCACTGAAGCTTTCTTT; d_gene: .; len: 13; v_gene: TRBV2; abundance: few; j_gene: TRBJ1-1
CDR3aa: CASSQDPRGGFDTEAFF; CDR3nt: TGTGCCAGCAGCCAAGATCCGAGGGGAGGGTTTGACACTGAAGCTTTCTTT; d_gene: .; len: 17; v_gene: TRBV3-1/TRBV3-2; abundance: .; j_gene: TRBJ1-1
CDR3aa: CASRGQIYTEAFF; CDR3nt: TGTGCCAGCAGGGGACAGATCTACACTGAAGCTTTCTTT; d_gene: TRBD1; len: 13; v_gene: TRBV27; abundance: .; j_gene: TRBJ1-1
CDR3aa: CASSDRGGTFWEKLFF; CDR3nt: TGTGCCAGCAGTGATCGGGGGGGGACGTTTTGGGAAAAACTGTTTTTT; d_gene: .; len: 16; v_gene: TRBV6-1; abundance: .; j_gene: TRBJ1-4
CDR3aa: CASSLIGPHNEQFF; CDR3nt: TGTGCCAGCAGTCTCATCGGACCGCACAATGAGCAGTTCTTC; d_gene: .; len: 14; v_gene: TRBV6-5; abundance: .; j_gene: TRBJ2-1
CDR3aa: CASSPGQGPGQETQYF; CDR3nt: TGTGCCAGCAGCCCCGGACAGGGACCTGGCCAAGAGACCCAGTACTTC; d_gene: TRBD1; len: 16; v_gene: TRBV5-8; abundance: .; j_gene: TRBJ2-5
CDR3aa: CASREWLAGGDTQYF; CDR3nt: TGTGCCAGCAGGGAGTGGCTAGCGGGAGGAGATACGCAGTATTTT; d_gene: TRBD2; len: 15; v_gene: TRBV27; abundance: once; j_gene: TRBJ2-3
CDR3aa: CASTPQGGGQPQHF; CDR3nt: TGTGCCAGCACCCCACAGGGGGGAGGTCAGCCCCAGCATTTT; d_gene: TRBD1; len: 14; v_gene: TRBV28; abundance: .; j_gene: TRBJ1-5
CDR3aa: CATSRDFSAGGNEQFF; CDR3nt: TGTGCCACCAGCAGAGATTTTAGCGCCGGGGGCAATGAGCAGTTCTTC; d_gene: .; len: 16; v_gene: TRBV15; abundance: .; j_gene: TRBJ2-1
CDR3aa: CASSLDTGAQYF; CDR3nt: TGTGCCAGCAGCTTAGATACGGGAGCGCAGTATTTT; d_gene: .; len: 12; v_gene: TRBV7-9; abundance: .; j_gene: TRBJ2-3
CDR3aa: CASSMRTVDGYTF; CDR3nt: TGTGCCAGTAGTATGCGGACAGTAGATGGCTACACCTTC; d_gene: .; len: 13; v_gene: TRBV19; abundance: .; j_gene: TRBJ1-2
CDR3aa: CASNYGTGHSQPQHF; CDR3nt: TGTGCCAGTAACTACGGGACAGGGCATTCTCAGCCCCAGCATTTT; d_gene: TRBD1; len: 15; v_gene: TRBV19; abundance: .; j_gene: TRBJ1-5
CDR3aa: CASSPQGSGTDTQYF; CDR3nt: TGTGCCAGCAGCCCACAGGGAAGTGGAACAGATACGCAGTATTTT; d_gene: .; len: 15; v_gene: TRBV9; abundance: .; j_gene: TRBJ2-3
CDR3aa: CASSLRGTASTGELFF; CDR3nt: TGTGCCAGCAGTTTAAGGGGGACAGCCTCCACCGGGGAGCTGTTTTTT; d_gene: TRBD1; len: 16; v_gene: TRBV27; abundance: .; j_gene: TRBJ2-2
CDR3aa: CASSYLGQVNTEAFF; CDR3nt: TGTGCCAGCAGCTACCTAGGACAGGTGAACACTGAAGCTTTCTTT; d_gene: TRBD1; len: 15; v_gene: TRBV7-8; abundance: .; j_gene: TRBJ1-1
CDR3aa: CASSLTSGTSAYEQYF; CDR3nt: TGTGCCAGCAGCCTAACCTCCGGGACTAGCGCCTACGAGCAGTACTTC; d_gene: TRBD2; len: 16; v_gene: TRBV4-2; abundance: .; j_gene: TRBJ2-7
CDR3aa: CASSPFLRAGGGSGETQYF; CDR3nt: TGTGCCAGCAGCCCGTTCCTTCGGGCGGGAGGAGGGTCAGGGGAGACCCAGTACTTC; d_gene: TRBD2; len: 19; v_gene: TRBV4-2; abundance: .; j_gene: TRBJ2-5
CDR3aa: CASSFNRDNEQFF; CDR3nt: TGTGCCAGCAGTTTTAACAGGGACAATGAGCAGTTCTTC; d_gene: .; len: 13; v_gene: TRBV6-5; abundance: .; j_gene: TRBJ2-1
CDR3aa: CASSPQPGHPGNTEAFF; CDR3nt: TGTGCCAGCAGCCCACAGCCGGGACACCCAGGGAACACTGAAGCTTTCTTT; d_gene: .; len: 17; v_gene: TRBV9; abundance: once; j_gene: TRBJ1-1
CDR3aa: CASGVEEGGTEAFF; CDR3nt: TGTGCCAGCGGTGTTGAGGAAGGGGGCACTGAAGCTTTCTTT; d_gene: .; len: 14; v_gene: TRBV2; abundance: once; j_gene: TRBJ1-1
CDR3aa: CASSRRTGSGTEAFF; CDR3nt: TGTGCCAGTAGTAGACGGACAGGGTCAGGGACTGAAGCTTTCTTT; d_gene: TRBD1; len: 15; v_gene: TRBV19; abundance: .; j_gene: TRBJ1-1
CDR3aa: CASSTNRSPLHF; CDR3nt: TGTGCCAGCAGTACTAATAGGAGTCCCCTCCACTTT; d_gene: .; len: 12; v_gene: TRBV28; abundance: once; j_gene: TRBJ1-6
CDR3aa: CASSQGIWGTEAFF; CDR3nt: TGCGCCAGCAGCCAGGGAATATGGGGGACTGAAGCTTTCTTT; d_gene: .; len: 14; v_gene: TRBV4-1; abundance: .; j_gene: TRBJ1-1
CDR3aa: CASSEPSGGSYEQYF; CDR3nt: TGCGCCAGCAGTGAGCCGTCGGGAGGATCCTACGAGCAGTACTTC; d_gene: TRBD2; len: 15; v_gene: TRBV10-2; abundance: .; j_gene: TRBJ2-7
CDR3aa: CASSDSGGAGQPQHF; CDR3nt: TGTGCCAGCAGTGACTCGGGAGGGGCTGGGCAGCCCCAGCATTTT; d_gene: .; len: 15; v_gene: TRBV6-4; abundance: .; j_gene: TRBJ1-5
CDR3aa: CASRREGETQYF; CDR3nt: TGTGCCAGCAGGCGGGAGGGGGAGACCCAGTACTTC; d_gene: TRBD2; len: 12; v_gene: TRBV6-5; abundance: .; j_gene: TRBJ2-5
CDR3aa: CASSESLAGGYNEQFF; CDR3nt: TGTGCCAGCAGTGAATCATTAGCGGGAGGGTACAATGAGCAGTTCTTC; d_gene: TRBD2; len: 16; v_gene: TRBV6-1; abundance: .; j_gene: TRBJ2-1
CDR3aa: CASSPGLAGFGEQFF; CDR3nt: TGTGCCAGCAGCCCGGGACTAGCGGGATTCGGTGAGCAGTTCTTC; d_gene: TRBD2; len: 15; v_gene: TRBV11-3; abundance: .; j_gene: TRBJ2-1
CDR3aa: CASSTRDRAGYEQYF; CDR3nt: TGTGCCAGCTCAACCCGGGACAGGGCCGGATACGAGCAGTACTTC; d_gene: TRBD1; len: 15; v_gene: TRBV18; abundance: .; j_gene: TRBJ2-7
CDR3aa: CASSIGGDEQFF; CDR3nt: TGTGCCAGTAGTATTGGAGGGGATGAGCAGTTCTTC; d_gene: .; len: 12; v_gene: TRBV19; abundance: .; j_gene: TRBJ2-1
CDR3aa: CASSLLSPQETQYF; CDR3nt: TGCGCCAGCAGCTTGTTGTCTCCACAAGAGACCCAGTACTTC; d_gene: .; len: 14; v_gene: TRBV5-1; abundance: .; j_gene: TRBJ2-5